These T cell receptor beta chains were read from a single sample in a study of blood T cell repertoires in COVID-19. Assay: immunoSEQ multiplex PCR; the TCRdb copy retains only in-frame clones and omits some. This sample has more than 200,000 clones; around 90% occur once, and the top ten carry under 2%. The sequencing input was PBMCs or T cells enriched from blood (not recorded which). These TCRs come from a woman in her 50s who had recovered from COVID-19. CDR3s leave out the opening cysteine and the closing phenylalanine or tryptophan.

V,CDR3
TRBV30,AWSQGYEEKLF
TRBV19,ASSILAGSGEQF
TRBV12-5,ASGSPGENTEAF
TRBV10-1,AKDTRGIQY
TRBV2,ASSEAKIGGSLA
TRBV7-6,ASSPNRGMNTEAF
TRBV6-5,ASSRFLANYNEQF
TRBV29-1,SVREPGELF
TRBV5-1,ASSLNRAFSGNTIY
TRBV13,ATLTGASGNTIY
TRBV9,ASSAGGTRGWNEQF
TRBV5-1,ASGSGSSANYGYT
TRBV10-3,AISETPTGRAYEQY
TRBV19,ASRQMKEKLF
TRBV11-2,ASSSWSRATRGYT
TRBV28,ASSVQREQF
TRBV19,ASSIPVRGGKGEAF
TRBV6-5,ASSYRGSSYNSPLH
TRBV7-2,ASATSEWGLDEQY
TRBV7-8,ASSLLAGSTDTQY
TRBV28,ASSSGQGSEKLF
TRBV27,ASKITSGAYNEQF
TRBV6-1,ASSESLVHHT
TRBV19,ASNPGEVTSDGAEAF
TRBV24-1,ATSVRSGSDTQY
TRBV11-3,ASSPGGPNNEQF
TRBV11-2,ASSLGTGVSYEQY
TRBV28,ASTELNTEAF
TRBV7-2,ASSAGGGRSSEQY
TRBV13,ASSIRTGASYNSPLH
TRBV19,ASSIGHLNTEAF
TRBV7-3,ASSLTATGDTIY
TRBV30,AWSQSSRVQY
TRBV5-1,ASSSQEAGANVLT
TRBV30,AWKPRLVSAYNEQF
TRBV19,ASSPDKSNQPQH
TRBV7-3,ASSPSSGSSYNEQF
TRBV30,AWRVRLAGGDEQY
TRBV30,AWSATFRGGTNEKLF
TRBV18,ASSPPDSQETQY
TRBV19,ASQGQGAYSNQPQH
TRBV11-3,ASSSVERGNNEQF
TRBV27,ASSSGLAKTYEQY
TRBV15,ATSRTLAGGTGELF
TRBV4-2,ASSQEAFPTGMRESF
TRBV24-1,ATSEVMTSGGQF
TRBV15,ATSRAPGGTGNTIY
TRBV7-2,ASSLGTENTEAF
TRBV12-5,ASGTGQGNTGELF
TRBV4-1,ASSQVLTSGREYNEQF
TRBV5-5,ASSRLERGLQPQH
TRBV5-1,ASSWDRKGEKLF
TRBV2,ASSTTTGGYSYEQY
TRBV11-3,ASPGTGVKDTQY
TRBV11-3,ASSKDRGTDTQY
TRBV28,ASTPVADTYEQY
TRBV5-1,ASSLGVESGNTIY
TRBV5-3,ARSSFTGIQPQH
TRBV6-6,ASSTQTQGPTEAF
TRBV7-3,ASSFYERARHTDTQY